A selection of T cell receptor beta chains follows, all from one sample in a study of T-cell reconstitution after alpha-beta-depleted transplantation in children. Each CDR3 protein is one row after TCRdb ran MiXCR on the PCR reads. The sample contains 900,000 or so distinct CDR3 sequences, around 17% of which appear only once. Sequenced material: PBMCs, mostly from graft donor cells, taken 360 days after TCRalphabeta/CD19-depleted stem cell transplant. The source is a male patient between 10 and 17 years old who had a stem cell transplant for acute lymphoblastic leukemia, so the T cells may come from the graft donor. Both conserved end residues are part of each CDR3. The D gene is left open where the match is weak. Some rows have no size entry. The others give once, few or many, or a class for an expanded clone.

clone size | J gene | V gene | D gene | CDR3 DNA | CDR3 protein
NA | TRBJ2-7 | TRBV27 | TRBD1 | TGTGCCAGCAGTTCCTACCGGACAGGGGTCTACGAGCAGTACTTC | CASSSYRTGVYEQYF
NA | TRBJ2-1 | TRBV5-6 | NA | TGTGCCAGCAGTCGGGGACTTCTTGGCTCCTACAATGAGCAGTTCTTC | CASSRGLLGSYNEQFF
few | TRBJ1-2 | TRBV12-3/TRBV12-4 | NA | TGTGCCAGCAGTCAGATGGGGCATTCGTTCTATGGCTACACCTTC | CASSQMGHSFYGYTF
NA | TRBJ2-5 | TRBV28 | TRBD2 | TGTGCCAGCAGTACTCAAATAGCGGGCCCCCTGCGGGAGACCCAGTACTTC | CASSTQIAGPLRETQYF
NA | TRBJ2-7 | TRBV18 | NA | TGTGCCAGCTCACCACCGCCTGGCGACTACGAGCAGTACTTC | CASSPPPGDYEQYF
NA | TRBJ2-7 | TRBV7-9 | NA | TGTGCCAGCAGCTTTCCAATCAGGGACTACGAGCAGTACTTC | CASSFPIRDYEQYF
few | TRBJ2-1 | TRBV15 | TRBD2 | TGTGCCACTGCTGCTAGCGGCAGGGTTTACAATGAGCAGTTCTTC | CATAASGRVYNEQFF
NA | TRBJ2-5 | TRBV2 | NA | TGTGCCAGCAGTTGGGAACAGGGCTGGGGTGAGACCCAGTACTTC | CASSWEQGWGETQYF
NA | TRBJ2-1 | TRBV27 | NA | TGTGCCAGCAGTTGGGGCGGGACTAATGAGCAGTTCTTC | CASSWGGTNEQFF
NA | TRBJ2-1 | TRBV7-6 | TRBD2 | TGTGCCAGCAGCTCGCCTAGCGGAACCGCTAACAATGAGCAGTTCTTC | CASSSPSGTANNEQFF
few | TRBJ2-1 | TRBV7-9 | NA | TGTGCCAGCAGCTTATTTGTCAGTGGCGGGCATGAGCAGTTCTTC | CASSLFVSGGHEQFF
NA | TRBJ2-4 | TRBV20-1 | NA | TGCAGTGCTAGAGGGGAATCGGCCAAAAACATTCAGTACTTC | CSARGESAKNIQYF
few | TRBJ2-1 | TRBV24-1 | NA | TGTGCCACCAGTGATCCCCGGATAACCTACAATGAGCAGTTCTTC | CATSDPRITYNEQFF
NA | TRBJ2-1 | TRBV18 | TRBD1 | TGTGCCAGCTCACCGAGACAGGGGTTTTCACGGGAGCAGTTCTTC | CASSPRQGFSREQFF
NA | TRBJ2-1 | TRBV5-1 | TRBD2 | TGCGCCAGCACTAAACCGGGGACTAGCGGGAGTGGCCTGGGGAATGAGCAGTTCTTC | CASTKPGTSGSGLGNEQFF
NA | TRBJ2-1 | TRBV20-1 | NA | TGCAGTGCTAGCGATAACCCTCGAAGCAATGAGCAGTTCTTC | CSASDNPRSNEQFF
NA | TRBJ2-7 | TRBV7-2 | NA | TGTGCCAGCAGCCCTCTCTGGCGGGGCTCCTACGAGCAGTACTTC | CASSPLWRGSYEQYF
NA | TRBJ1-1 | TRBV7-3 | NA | TGTGCCAGCAGCTTTGGCCAGGGAGGAAGTGGTACTGAAGCTTTCTTT | CASSFGQGGSGTEAFF
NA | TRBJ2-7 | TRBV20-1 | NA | TGCAGTGCTAGGCCTGAGGGGGACAACCGGTTCAAATGGTACGAGCAGTACTTC | CSARPEGDNRFKWYEQYF
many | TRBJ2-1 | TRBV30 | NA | TGTGCCTGGAGCATACGGGAGCAGTTCTTC | CAWSIREQFF
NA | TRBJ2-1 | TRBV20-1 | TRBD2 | TGCAGTGCTAGAGAAACCCCGCGAGGGAGGGCCGTGGATGAGCAGTTCTTC | CSARETPRGRAVDEQFF
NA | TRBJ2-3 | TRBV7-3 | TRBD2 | TGTGCCAGCAGCTTAAGGTCTAGCGGGAGCACAGATACGCAGTATTTT | CASSLRSSGSTDTQYF
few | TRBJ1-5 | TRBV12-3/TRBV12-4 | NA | TGTGCCAGCAGCTACCTCACGGGTCAGCCCCAGCATTTT | CASSYLTGQPQHF
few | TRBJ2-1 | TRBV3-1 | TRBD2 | TGTGCCAGCAGCCCAGGCGGGGCTAGCGGAGACTACAATGAGCAGTTCTTC | CASSPGGASGDYNEQFF
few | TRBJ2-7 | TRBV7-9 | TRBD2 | TGTGCCAGCAGCTGGCTAGCGGGAGTGCAGTACTTC | CASSWLAGVQYF
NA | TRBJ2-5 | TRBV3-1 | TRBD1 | TGTGCCAGCAGCCAGGGGACAGATCAAGAGACCCAGTACTTC | CASSQGTDQETQYF
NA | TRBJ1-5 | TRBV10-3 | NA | TGTGCCATCAGTGCGCTAGGGGCGGATAGCAATCAGCCCCAGCATTTT | CAISALGADSNQPQHF
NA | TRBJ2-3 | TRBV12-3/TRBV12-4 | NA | TGTGCCAGCACCCCCGGGGCAGATACGCAGTATTTT | CASTPGADTQYF
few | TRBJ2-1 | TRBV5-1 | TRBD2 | TGCGCCAGCAGCTTGCCTCCGGGACTAGCAGCCGACAATGAGCAGTTCTTC | CASSLPPGLAADNEQFF
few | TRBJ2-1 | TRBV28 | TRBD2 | TGTGCCAGCAGTCCACTAGCGGGAGCCCTCTATGAGCAGTTCTTC | CASSPLAGALYEQFF
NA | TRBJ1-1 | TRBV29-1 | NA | TGCAGCGTTGAGTTGGGAATTGAGAACACTGAAGCTTTCTTT | CSVELGIENTEAFF
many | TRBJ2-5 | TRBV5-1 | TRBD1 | TGCGCCAGCAGCAAGGGACAGTACTCAAAGCCGGAGACCCAGTACTTC | CASSKGQYSKPETQYF
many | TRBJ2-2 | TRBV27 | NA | TGTGCCAGCAGTTGGGGACAGAACACCGGGGAGCTGTTTTTT | CASSWGQNTGELFF
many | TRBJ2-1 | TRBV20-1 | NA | TGCAGTGACAGGCGCAGGGGAAGGGGTGAGCAGTTCTTC | CSDRRRGRGEQFF
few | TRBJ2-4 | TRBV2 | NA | TGTGCCAGCAGTGATCTCGCGGCCTTAGCCAAAAACATTCAGTACTTC | CASSDLAALAKNIQYF
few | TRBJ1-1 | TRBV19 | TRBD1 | TGTGCCAGTAGTTTACGCATGACAGGGGAAGCTTTCTTT | CASSLRMTGEAFF
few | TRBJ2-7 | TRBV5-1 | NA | TGCGCCAGCAGCTTGCTCCGGGCCTACGAGCAGTACTTC | CASSLLRAYEQYF
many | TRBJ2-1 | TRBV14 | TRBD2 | TGTGCCAGCAGCCAGTTTAAAGGGGGTAATTGGCTAGCGGGAGTACGCGAGCAGTTCTTC | CASSQFKGGNWLAGVREQFF
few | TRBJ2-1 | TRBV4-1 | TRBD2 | TGCGCCAGCAGCCAATTCGTTAGCGGGTCCGCTTACAATGAGCAGTTCTTC | CASSQFVSGSAYNEQFF
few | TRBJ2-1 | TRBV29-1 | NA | TGCAGCGTTGAAGATCCAGGGGTTGGTGAGCAGTTCTTC | CSVEDPGVGEQFF
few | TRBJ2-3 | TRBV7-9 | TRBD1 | TGTGCCAGCAGCTTGCCGGACAGGGGAGGCACAGATACGCAGTATTTT | CASSLPDRGGTDTQYF
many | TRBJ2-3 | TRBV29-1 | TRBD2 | TGCAGCGTCGCGGGAGGAAGGACCCGAACAGATACGCAGTATTTT | CSVAGGRTRTDTQYF